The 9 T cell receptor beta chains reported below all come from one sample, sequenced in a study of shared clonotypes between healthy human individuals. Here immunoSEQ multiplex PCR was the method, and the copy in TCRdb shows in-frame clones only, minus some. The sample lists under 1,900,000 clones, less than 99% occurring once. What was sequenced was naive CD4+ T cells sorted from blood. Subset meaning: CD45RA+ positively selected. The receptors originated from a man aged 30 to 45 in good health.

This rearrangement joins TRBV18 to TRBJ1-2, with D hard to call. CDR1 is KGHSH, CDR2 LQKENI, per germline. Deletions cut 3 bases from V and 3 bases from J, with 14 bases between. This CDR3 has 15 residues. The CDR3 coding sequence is TGTGCCAGCTCACCGAGTTCCACATCGGACTATGGCTACACCTTC. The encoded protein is CASSPSSTSDYGYTF. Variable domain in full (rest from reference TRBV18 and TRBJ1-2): NAGVMQNPRHLVRRRGQEARLRCSPMKGHSHVYWYRQLPEEGLKFMVYLQKENIIDESGMPKERFSAEFPKEGPSILRIQQVVRGDSAAYFCASSPSSTSDYGYTFGSGTRLTVV.

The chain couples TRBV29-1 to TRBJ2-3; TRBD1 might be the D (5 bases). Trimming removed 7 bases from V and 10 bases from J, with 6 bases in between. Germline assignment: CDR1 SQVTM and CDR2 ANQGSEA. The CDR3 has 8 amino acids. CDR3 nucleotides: TGCAGCGGGGGCTCGCAGTATTTT. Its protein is CSGGSQYF.

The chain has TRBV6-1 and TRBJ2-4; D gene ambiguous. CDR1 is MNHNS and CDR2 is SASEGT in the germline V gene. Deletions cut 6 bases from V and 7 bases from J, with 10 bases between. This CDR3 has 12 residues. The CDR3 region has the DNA TGTGCCAGCAGAACAGACTCGAACATTCAGTACTTC. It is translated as CASRTDSNIQYF.

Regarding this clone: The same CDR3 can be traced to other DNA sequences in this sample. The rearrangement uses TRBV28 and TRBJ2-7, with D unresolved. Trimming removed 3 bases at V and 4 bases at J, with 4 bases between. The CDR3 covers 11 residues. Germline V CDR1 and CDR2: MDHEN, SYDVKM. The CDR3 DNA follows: TGTGCCAGCAGTTTGAGATACGAGCAGTACTTC. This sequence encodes CASSLRYEQYF.

The CDR3 DNA reads TGCGCCAGCAGCTTGGGACTAGCGGGAAGGGCCGGGGAGCTGTTTTTT. Its protein product is CASSLGLAGRAGELFF. This chain joins TRBV5-1 and TRBJ2-2; 11 positions agree with TRBD2. Trimming cost V 0 bases and J 6 bases; bases outside gene matches: 4. The CDR3 covers 16 residues. In germline, CDR1 is SGHRS, CDR2 YFSETQ.

The CDR3 coding sequence is TGTGCCAGCAGCTCACTCAGACACCTTTTCCGGTTAGCTTTCTTT. This encodes CASSSLRHLFRLAFF. The chain employs TRBV11-2 and TRBJ1-1; D gene unclear. V was shortened by 4 bases and J by 10 bases, with 22 bases between the two germline ends. The CDR3 runs to 15 residues. The V gene's germline CDR1 is SGHAT and CDR2 FQNNGV.

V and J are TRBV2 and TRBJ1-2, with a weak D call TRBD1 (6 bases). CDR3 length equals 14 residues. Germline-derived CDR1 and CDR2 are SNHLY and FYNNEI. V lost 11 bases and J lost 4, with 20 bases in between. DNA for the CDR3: TGTGCCGATTCCCCCCGGACAGCCAGCTATGGCTACACCTTC. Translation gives CADSPRTASYGYTF.

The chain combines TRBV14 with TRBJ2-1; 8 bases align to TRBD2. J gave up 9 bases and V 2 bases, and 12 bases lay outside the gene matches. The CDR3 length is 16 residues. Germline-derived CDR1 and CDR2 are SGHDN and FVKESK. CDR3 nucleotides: TGTGCCAGCAGCCAACCCATAGCCCAGCGGGAGTCTGAGCAGTTCTTC. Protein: CASSQPIAQRESEQFF.

CDR3 bases: TGCAGCGTTGAAAAGCAGGGAAATGAGCAGTTCTTC. This gives the protein CSVEKQGNEQFF. V is TRBV29-1 and J is TRBJ2-1; D might be TRBD1 (5 bases). Germline-derived CDR1 and CDR2 are SQVTM and ANQGSEA. This CDR3 has 12 amino acids. Trimming shortened V by 2 bases and J by 7 bases, and 9 bases separated the two germline ends.